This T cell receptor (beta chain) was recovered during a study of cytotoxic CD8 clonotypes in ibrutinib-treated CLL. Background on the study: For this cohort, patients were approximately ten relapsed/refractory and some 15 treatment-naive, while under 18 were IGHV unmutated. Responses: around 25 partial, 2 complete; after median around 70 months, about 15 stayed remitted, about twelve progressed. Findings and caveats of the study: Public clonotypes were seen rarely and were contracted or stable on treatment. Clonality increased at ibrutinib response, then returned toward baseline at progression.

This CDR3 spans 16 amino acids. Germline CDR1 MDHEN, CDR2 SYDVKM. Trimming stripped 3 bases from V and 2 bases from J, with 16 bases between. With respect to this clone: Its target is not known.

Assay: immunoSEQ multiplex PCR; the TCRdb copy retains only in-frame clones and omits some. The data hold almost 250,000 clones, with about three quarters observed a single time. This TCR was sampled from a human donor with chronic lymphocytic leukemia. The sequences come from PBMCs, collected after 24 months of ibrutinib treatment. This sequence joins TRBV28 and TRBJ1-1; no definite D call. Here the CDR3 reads CASSFPAATRNTEAFF. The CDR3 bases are TGTGCCAGCAGTTTCCCGGCAGCAACAAGAAACACTGAAGCTTTCTTT.